A selection of T cell receptor beta chains follows, all from one sample in a study of blood T cell repertoires in COVID-19. Method: immunoSEQ multiplex PCR; TCRdb's copy keeps in-frame clones and lacks some. The table records about 210,000 clones, approximately 86% of them present only once. What was sequenced was PBMCs or T cells enriched from blood (not recorded which). These receptors were obtained from a woman between 25 and 40 years old who had been exposed to COVID-19. Both conserved end residues are part of each CDR3.

>TRBV19|TRBJ2-2
CASSGTSNTGELFF
>TRBV10-3|TRBJ1-2
CAISGGEYGYTF
>TRBV4-2|TRBJ2-3
CASTLAAGAHPSTDTQYF
>TRBV3-1/TRBV3-2|TRBJ1-2
CASSQALGFGNGYTF
>TRBV24-1|TRBJ2-1
CATSEPSGGQFF
>TRBV30|TRBJ1-1
CAWTQENTEAFF
>TRBV20-1|TRBJ2-3
CSASPLNTQYF
>TRBV3-1/TRBV3-2|TRBJ2-7
CASSQLAGEQYF
>TRBV6-5|TRBJ1-5
CASSWDRGAQPQHF
>TRBV10-1|TRBJ2-7
CASSAGQGEVYEQYF
>TRBV7-2|TRBJ2-3
CASSRRGDRSTDTQYF
>TRBV10-3|TRBJ1-1
CAISESKTGLNTEAFF
>TRBV13|TRBJ2-1
CASSVGLAELNEQFF
>TRBV30|TRBJ2-7
CAWSITVSYEQYF
>TRBV5-1|TRBJ2-1
CASSLWGGSFSPNNEQFF
>TRBV4-1|TRBJ2-5
CASSQERGASGEKETQYF
>TRBV6-6|TRBJ1-4
CASSRSTPTGANEKLFF
>TRBV30|TRBJ2-1
CAWSVQSSYNEQFF
>TRBV19|TRBJ2-5
CASREQGYRDTQYF
>TRBV2|TRBJ2-1
CASSDGLANEQFF
>TRBV7-8|TRBJ1-2
CASSLTANYGYTF
>TRBV29-1|TRBJ1-3
CSVGGQAVSGNTIYF
>TRBV27|TRBJ2-1
CASSPQGRWGNEQFF
>TRBV19|TRBJ1-5
CASSMGPGDQPQHF
>TRBV6-5|TRBJ2-7
CASSLAGGLYEQYF
>TRBV2|TRBJ1-2
CASLGGVYGYTF
>TRBV5-1|TRBJ2-5
CASSQGLAGEVGETQYF
>TRBV2|TRBJ1-5
CASSETASNQPQHF
>TRBV6-4|TRBJ1-4
CATPTALNEKLFF
>TRBV5-4|TRBJ2-3
CASSLRKGGGGLGDTQYF
>TRBV5-6|TRBJ1-6
CASSLGRSTLHF
>TRBV7-2|TRBJ2-7
CASSSYTGPEQYF
>TRBV9|TRBJ2-7
CASSAGTAGDAGQYF
>TRBV14|TRBJ2-1
CASSQGVRVGSNEQFF
>TRBV4-1|TRBJ1-1
CASSQERQGRTEAFF
>TRBV24-1|TRBJ1-2
CATSDPGTAYGYTF
>TRBV7-2|TRBJ1-4
CASSLGTGGRGEKLFF
>TRBV5-1|TRBJ1-6
CASSLAGVGSSPLHF
>TRBV10-3|TRBJ1-5
CAISESETGQPQHF
>TRBV15|TRBJ1-2
CATSRDSGTVWGKGYTF
>TRBV10-3|TRBJ1-1
CAISETKGTEAFF
>TRBV3-1/TRBV3-2|TRBJ1-2
CASSQRSSGGYTF
>TRBV30|TRBJ1-6
CAWSPYFNSPLHF
>TRBV5-1|TRBJ1-2
CASSLAGQPGAGGYTF
>TRBV5-1|TRBJ1-2
CASSLRIQGDYGYTF
>TRBV7-8|TRBJ2-1
CASSSPFGLAGGLNEQFF
>TRBV16|TRBJ2-3
CASSQSEDTQYF
>TRBV10-3|TRBJ2-1
CAISEVAASSYNEQFF
>TRBV6-1|TRBJ2-5
CASSETPGGGALQETQYF
>TRBV6-4|TRBJ1-6
CASSDSGGYSPLHF
>TRBV19|TRBJ1-1
CASSSSTEAFF
>TRBV7-2|TRBJ1-2
CASSLAWGGNYGYTF
>TRBV30|TRBJ1-2
CAQSPGGFGYTF